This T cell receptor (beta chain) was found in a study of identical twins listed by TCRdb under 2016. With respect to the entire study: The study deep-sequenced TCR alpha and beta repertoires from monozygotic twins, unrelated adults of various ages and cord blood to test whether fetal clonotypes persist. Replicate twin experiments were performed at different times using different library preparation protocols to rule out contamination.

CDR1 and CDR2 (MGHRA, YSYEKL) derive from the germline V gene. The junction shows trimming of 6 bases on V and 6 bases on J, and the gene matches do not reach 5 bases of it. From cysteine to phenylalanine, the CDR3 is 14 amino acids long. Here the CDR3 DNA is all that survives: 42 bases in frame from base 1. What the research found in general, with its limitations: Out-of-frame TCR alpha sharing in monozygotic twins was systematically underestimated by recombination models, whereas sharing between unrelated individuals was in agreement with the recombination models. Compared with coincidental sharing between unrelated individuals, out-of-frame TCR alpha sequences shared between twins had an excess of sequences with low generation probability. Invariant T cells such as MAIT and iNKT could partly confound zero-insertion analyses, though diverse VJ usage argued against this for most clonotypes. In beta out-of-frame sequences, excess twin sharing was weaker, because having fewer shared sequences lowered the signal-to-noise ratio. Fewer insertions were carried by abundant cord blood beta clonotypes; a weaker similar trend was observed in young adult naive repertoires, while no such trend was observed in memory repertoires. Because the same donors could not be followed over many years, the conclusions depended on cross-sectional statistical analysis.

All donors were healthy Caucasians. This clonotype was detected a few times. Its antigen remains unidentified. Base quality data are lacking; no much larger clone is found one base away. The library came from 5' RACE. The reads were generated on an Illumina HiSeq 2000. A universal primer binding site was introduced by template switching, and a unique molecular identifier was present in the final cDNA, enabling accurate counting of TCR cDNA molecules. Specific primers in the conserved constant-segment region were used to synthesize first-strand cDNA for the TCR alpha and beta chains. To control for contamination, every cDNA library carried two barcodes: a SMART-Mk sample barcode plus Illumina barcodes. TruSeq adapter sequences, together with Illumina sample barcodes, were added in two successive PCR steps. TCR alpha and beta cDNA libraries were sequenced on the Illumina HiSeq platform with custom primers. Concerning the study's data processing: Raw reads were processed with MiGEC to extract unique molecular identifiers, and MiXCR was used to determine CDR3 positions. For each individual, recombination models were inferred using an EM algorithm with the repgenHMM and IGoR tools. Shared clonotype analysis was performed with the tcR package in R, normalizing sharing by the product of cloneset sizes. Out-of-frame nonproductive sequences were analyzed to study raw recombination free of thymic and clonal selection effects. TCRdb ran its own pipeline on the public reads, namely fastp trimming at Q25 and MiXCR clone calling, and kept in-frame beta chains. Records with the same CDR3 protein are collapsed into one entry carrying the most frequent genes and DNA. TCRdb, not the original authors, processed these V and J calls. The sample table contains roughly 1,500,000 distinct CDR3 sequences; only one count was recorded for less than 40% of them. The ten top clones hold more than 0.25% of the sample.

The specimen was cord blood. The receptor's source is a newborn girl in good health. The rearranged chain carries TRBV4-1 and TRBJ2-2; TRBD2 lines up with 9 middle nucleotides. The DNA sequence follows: TGCGCCAGCAGATTCGCGGGGGGGCCCGGGGAGCTGTTTTTT. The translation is CASRFAGGPGELFF.